What follows describes a single T cell receptor (beta chain). The data were produced by immunoSEQ multiplex PCR, yet TCRdb's version contains in-frame clones alone and is incomplete. Of 100,000 or so clones in the sample, roughly 87% were seen once. The data were taken from a study of PD-1 blockade in classical Hodgkin lymphoma. Documented time point: cycle 4 day 1 (C4D1), after more than 5 weeks of nivolumab. Each of the patients experienced relapse following autologous stem cell transplantation, and their brentuximab vedotin exposure differed. CDR3 length: 15 amino acids. CDR1 is SGHTA and CDR2 is FQGNSA in the germline V gene. The V gene lost 5 bases and the J gene lost 4 bases, with 12 bases spanning the gap.

The chain uses TRBV7-2 and TRBJ2-6; D might be TRBD1 (6 bases). This receptor was taken from a human donor with classical Hodgkin lymphoma. Sample: peripheral blood mononuclear cells (PBMCs), taken before the fourth cycle of nivolumab. The CDR3, as DNA: TGTGCCAGCAGCCTTGGACAGTCCGGGGCCAACGTCCTGACTTTC. The encoded protein is CASSLGQSGANVLTF.